These 6 T cell receptor beta chains share one sample of origin, sequenced in a study of T cell responses to AZD1222 COVID-19 vaccine. Sequencing was performed with immunoSEQ multiplex PCR; in TCRdb, only in-frame clones are kept and a portion is missing. The sample contains roughly 180,000 clones, about 93% of which appear only once. The specimen comprised peripheral blood, sampled 28 days after the second dose of the MenACWY control vaccine. These TCRs come from an adult who received the MenACWY meningococcal vaccine as a control.

CDR3 nucleotides: TGTGCCAGCAGTTACTCACAGGGGCATGGCTACACCTTC. This encodes CASSYSQGHGYTF. This chain joins TRBV6-5 and TRBJ1-2; TRBD1 agrees at 7 bases. CDR3 length equals 13 residues. V shed 0 bases and J 6 bases; nucleotides not matched to a gene: 1. CDR1 MNHEY and CDR2 SVGAGI come from the germline V gene.

The chain recombines TRBV21-1 with TRBJ2-2; no check of the table's D call, TRBD2, against the DNA was made. TRBV21-1 corresponds to a pseudogene. The CDR3 is 19 amino acids. The CDR3 is CASSKGLGGLRRGTGELFF. DNA of the CDR3: TGTGCCAGCAGCAAAGGATTAGGCGGGTTGCGGCGAGGCACCGGGGAGCTGTTTTTT.

The V call is TRBV7-9, the J call TRBJ1-2, with D possibly matching TRBD1 (5 bases). This CDR3 is 13 amino acids long. Trimming removed 7 bases at V and 6 bases at J, with 15 bases between. Germline CDR1 is SEHNR and CDR2 is FQNEAQ (reference sequence). CDR3 sequence: CASTLGAGHGYTF. The CDR3 nucleotides are TGTGCCAGCACCCTAGGGGCAGGCCATGGCTACACCTTC. Using reference TRBV7-9 and TRBJ1-2 for the parts outside the CDR3, the full variable domain is DTGVSQNPRHKITKRGQNVTFRCDPISEHNRLYWYRQTLGQGPEFLTYFQNEAQLEKSRLLSDRFSAERPKGSFSTLEIQRTEQGDSAMYLCASTLGAGHGYTFGSGTRLTVV.

This chain uses TRBV7-2 with TRBJ1-2, with 10 nucleotides matching TRBD1. From germline, CDR1 is SGHTA and CDR2 FQGNSA. This CDR3 comprises 15 residues. V lost 5 bases, J lost 2 bases, and 5 bases stayed unmatched. Here the CDR3 DNA reads TGTGCCAGCAGCCCGGGGACAGGGGTGAACTATGGCTACACCTTC. Amino acids: CASSPGTGVNYGYTF.

This chain joins TRBV4-1 and TRBJ2-5; TRBD2 agrees at 8 bases. Unmatched junction bases numbered 9, after V lost 0 bases and J lost 3 bases. The CDR3 sequence is 17 residues long. Germline lookup yields CDR1 MGHRA and CDR2 YSYEKL. For the CDR3, the DNA is TGCGCCAGCAGCCAAGATCACGGGGGGGCGGCGGAAGAGACCCAGTACTTC. This translates into CASSQDHGGAAEETQYF.

The rearrangement uses TRBV9 and TRBJ1-1; D possibly corresponds to TRBD1 (6 bases). Germline lookup yields CDR1 SGDLS and CDR2 YYNGEE. V was clipped by 5 bases and J by 6 bases, with 17 bases between them. This CDR3 has 14 residues. CDR3 in DNA: TGTGCCAGCAGTCCCGACAGGTCTAACTCTGAAGCTTTCTTT. Amino acid sequence: CASSPDRSNSEAFF.